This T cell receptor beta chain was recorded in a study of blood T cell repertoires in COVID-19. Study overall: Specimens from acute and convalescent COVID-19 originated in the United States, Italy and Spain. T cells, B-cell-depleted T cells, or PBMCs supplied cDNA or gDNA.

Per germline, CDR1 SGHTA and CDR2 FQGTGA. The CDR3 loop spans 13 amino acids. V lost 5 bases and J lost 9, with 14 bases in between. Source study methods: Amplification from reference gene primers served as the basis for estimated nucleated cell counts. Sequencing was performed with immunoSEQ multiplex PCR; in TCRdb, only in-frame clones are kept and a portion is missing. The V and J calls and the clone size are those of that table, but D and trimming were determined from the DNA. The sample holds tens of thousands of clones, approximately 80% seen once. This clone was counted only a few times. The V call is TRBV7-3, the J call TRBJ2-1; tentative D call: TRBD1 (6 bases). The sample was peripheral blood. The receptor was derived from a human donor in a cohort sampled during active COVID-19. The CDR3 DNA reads TGTGCCAGCAGCGCCCCCAGGGGTGGTGAGCAGTTCTTC. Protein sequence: CASSAPRGGEQFF.